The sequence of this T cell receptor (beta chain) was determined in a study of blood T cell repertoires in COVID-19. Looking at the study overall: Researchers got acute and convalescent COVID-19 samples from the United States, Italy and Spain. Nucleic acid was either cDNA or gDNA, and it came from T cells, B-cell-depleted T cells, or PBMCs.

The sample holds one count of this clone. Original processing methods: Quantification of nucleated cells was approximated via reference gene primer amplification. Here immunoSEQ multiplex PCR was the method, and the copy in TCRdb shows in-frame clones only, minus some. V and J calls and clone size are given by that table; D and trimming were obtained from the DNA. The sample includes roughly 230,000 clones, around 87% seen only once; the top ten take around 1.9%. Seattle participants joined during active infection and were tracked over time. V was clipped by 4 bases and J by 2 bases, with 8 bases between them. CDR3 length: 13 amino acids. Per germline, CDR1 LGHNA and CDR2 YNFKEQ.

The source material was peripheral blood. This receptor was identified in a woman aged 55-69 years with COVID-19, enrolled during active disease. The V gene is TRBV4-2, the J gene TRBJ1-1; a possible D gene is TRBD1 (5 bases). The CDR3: CASSLQGNTEAFF. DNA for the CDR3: TGTGCCAGCAGCCTTCAGGGAAACACTGAAGCTTTCTTT.